The T cell receptor (beta chain) under discussion was sequenced for a study of blood T cell repertoires in COVID-19 (dated by TCRdb to the early 2020s). With respect to the entire study: Samples covering the acute and convalescent phases of COVID-19 were provided by collaborators in the United States, Italy and Spain. Deeply sampled blood TCRbeta repertoires from subjects exposed to, actively infected with, or recovered from COVID-19 were included in the dataset. The prospective study material was composed of cDNA or gDNA derived from T cells, B-cell-depleted T cells, or PBMCs. Samples were obtained from the ongoing ImmuneRACE study (first 160 participants) and from over 1,000 subjects provided by 6 global collaborators. The repertoires were released in a freely available public database intended as a resource for research on the immune response to SARS-CoV-2. Where available, HLA class I and class II types were obtained from metadata supplied by the sample provider rather than from assay-based typing. A de-identified subject ID, COVID-19 status, age in years and sex were almost always included in the sample metadata.

As to this clone: Its antigen has not been determined. It has no much larger one-base neighbor in the sample; base qualities were not kept.

Broader findings and caveats from the paper: Clinical and demographic metadata were provided uncurated, with the amount varying by source and participant.

Enrolling through a virtual design, the prospective study's participants ranged in age from roughly 18 to 95 years and lived across 20 to 30 United States geographic areas. In the prospective study, participants were assigned to cohorts based on the clinical history participants reported in a screening survey and a study questionnaire. For ImmuneRACE Cohort 3, a participant was defined as recovered based on two consecutive negative NP/OP PCR tests, clearance by a healthcare professional, or resolution of symptoms. In the prospective study, whole blood, serum and a nasopharyngeal or oropharyngeal swab were collected from each participant by mobile phlebotomists. Prospective study participants could optionally give additional blood draws and questionnaires over an approximately two-month period. Before DNA extraction, prospective study blood samples were shipped either frozen or at room temperature.

TCRbeta CDR3 regions were amplified from genomic DNA using the immunoSEQ Assay, a bias-controlled multiplex PCR. Per the original workflow: The number of nucleated cells in each sample was estimated by amplification of reference gene primers within the assay. To quantify the absolute abundance of each unique TCRbeta CDR3 rearrangement, sequence reads were collapsed and filtered. For each sample, productive Simpson clonality was calculated by taking the square root of Simpson's diversity index across productive rearrangements. TCRdb re-hosts the immuneACCESS table, in-frame sequences only. Its copies lack some clones; in the studies checked, an unresolved V gene accounts for under half of them, and the cause for the rest is not known. D and trimming come from the DNA, and the V and J calls and clone size come from that table. This sample is represented by approximately 300,000 clones; around 85% of them were singletons. The top ten clonotypes cover 4.3% of the sample.

This receptor was taken from a woman aged 25 to 39 who had recovered from COVID-19. The sample comprised PBMCs or T cells enriched from blood (not recorded which).

The CDR3 loop reads CASSQVRTENYGYTF. DNA sequence: TGCGCCAGCAGCCAAGTTCGGACAGAGAACTATGGCTACACCTTC. The chain couples TRBV4-1 to TRBJ1-2; a tentative D call is TRBD1 (6 bases match). V gives up 1 base and J gives up 2 bases, and the segment between their germline ends measures 11 bases. Counted from cysteine to phenylalanine, this CDR3 has 15 amino acids. The read is trimmed to its CDR3 DNA, 45 bases read in frame from base 1. CDR1 and CDR2, looked up from the germline V gene, are MGHRA and YSYEKL.